The 19 T cell receptor beta chains in this list originate from one sample, sequenced in a study of blood T cell repertoires in COVID-19. The assay was immunoSEQ multiplex PCR, and TCRdb's table has in-frame clones only and misses some. The table lists roughly 410,000 clones, over 75% of them singletons, with 1.5% to 1.9% in the top ten. Sequencing input: peripheral blood. These receptors originate from a woman aged 40 to 55 with COVID-19, enrolled during active disease.

The chain is built from TRBV6-4 and TRBJ2-1, with 8 bases lining up with TRBD2. Germline V gives CDR1 MRHNA, CDR2 SNTAGT. V trimming: 6 bases; J trimming: 7 bases; junction bases outside the gene matches: 8. CDR3 length equals 14 residues. CDR3 sequence (DNA): TGTGCCAGCAGGCCGGGACTAGGGACGAATGAGCAGTTCTTC. It is translated as CASRPGLGTNEQFF.

The chain uses TRBV5-4 and TRBJ2-7, with TRBD1 matching 8 bases. Unmatched junction bases numbered 8, after V lost 7 bases and J lost 5 bases. The CDR3 has 13 amino acids. The germline V gene encodes CDR1 SGHNT and CDR2 YYREEE (reference sequence). CDR3 sequence (DNA): TGTGCCAGCTCCCAGGACAGGGCGCACGAGCAGTACTTC. It encodes CASSQDRAHEQYF.

J is TRBJ1-2 and V is TRBV19; no clear D. V was clipped by 4 bases and J by 5 bases, with 14 bases between them. Germline-derived CDR1 and CDR2 are LNHDA and SQIVND (reference sequence). The CDR3 is 14 amino acids. In DNA form, the CDR3 reads TGTGCCAGTAGTAATCGTGCCGCCGAGTATGGCTACACCTTC. Encoded protein: CASSNRAAEYGYTF.

This rearrangement joins TRBV14 to TRBJ2-2; D is uncertain. V lost 1 base, J lost 4 bases, and 7 bases lay in between. Germline-derived CDR1 and CDR2 are SGHDN and FVKESK. This CDR3 region has 14 residues. The CDR3 sequence is CASSQGWATGELFF. Written as DNA, the CDR3 is TGTGCCAGCAGCCAAGGCTGGGCCACCGGGGAGCTGTTTTTT.

V usage is TRBV7-2 and J usage is TRBJ2-1; TRBD2 aligns across 12 bases. V was clipped by 5 bases and J by 7 bases; unmatched bases: 6. The CDR3 is made up of 15 amino acids. Germline assignment: CDR1 SGHTA and CDR2 FQGNSA. The CDR3: CASSPPSGGANEQFF. The DNA of the CDR3 is TGTGCCAGCAGCCCCCCTAGCGGGGGGGCTAATGAGCAGTTCTTC.

The genes are TRBV10-3 and TRBJ1-2; D is possibly TRBD1 (6 bases). Germline assignment: CDR1 ENHRY and CDR2 SYGVKD. Trimming took off 6 bases at V and 6 bases at J, with 17 bases between the two ends. CDR3 length: 14 amino acids. CDR3 DNA sequence: TGTGCCATCAGCGATCAGACAGGACTGGATGGCTACACCTTC. As protein: CAISDQTGLDGYTF.

The J gene is TRBJ2-3, the V gene TRBV5-1, with 11 positions matching TRBD1. Germline V gene lookup returns CDR1 SGHRS and CDR2 YFSETQ. This CDR3 region has 17 residues. V shed 4 bases, J shed 2 bases, and the junction held 9 bases outside the gene matches. The DNA for the CDR3 is TGCGCCAGCAGCACAGGACAGGGGGCACGGTACACAGATACGCAGTATTTT. As protein: CASSTGQGARYTDTQYF.

V and J are TRBV7-9 and TRBJ1-2, with D possibly matching TRBD1 (6 bases). V was trimmed by 6 bases and J by 3 bases, leaving 14 bases between them. The CDR3 spans 14 residues. Per the germline V gene, CDR1 is SEHNR and CDR2 is FQNEAQ (reference sequence). The CDR3 is CASSSRTVDYGYTF. CDR3 nucleotides: TGTGCCAGCAGTTCAAGGACAGTTGACTATGGCTACACCTTC.

This chain links TRBV11-2 with TRBJ2-7; 9 bases agree with TRBD2. Germline V lookup: CDR1 SGHAT, CDR2 FQNNGV. The CDR3 contains 16 residues. After removal of 2 bases from V and 2 bases from J, the junction contained 7 bases not matched to a gene. The CDR3 nucleotides are TGTGCCAGCAGCTTACAGAGCGGGGGGTTTACCTACGAGCAGTACTTC. The encoded protein is CASSLQSGGFTYEQYF. Full variable domain (rest looked up from reference TRBV11-2 and TRBJ2-7): EAGVAQSPRYKIIEKRQSVAFWCNPISGHATLYWYQQILGQGPKLLIQFQNNGVVDDSQLPKDRFSAERLKGVDSTLKIQPAKLEDSAVYLCASSLQSGGFTYEQYFGPGTRLTVT.

The chain couples TRBV27 to TRBJ2-7, with D possibly being TRBD2 (6 bases). Looked up from germline, CDR1 is MNHEY and CDR2 is SMNVEV (reference sequence). The V gene lost 6 bases and the J gene lost 4 bases, with 19 bases spanning the gap. The CDR3 is 15 residues long. CDR3: CASRARRGETYEQYF. The CDR3, as DNA: TGTGCCAGCAGGGCCCGGAGGGGAGAAACGTACGAGCAGTACTTC.

The gene calls are TRBV27 and TRBJ2-5; 8 bases map to TRBD1. Germline trimming cut 0 bases from V and 9 bases from J; bases unmatched to any gene: 9. In germline, CDR1 is MNHEY, CDR2 SMNVEV (reference sequence). The length of the CDR3 is 15 residues. The CDR3 nucleotides are TGTGCCAGCAGTTTATCTGGGACAGGTCCCTTCTCCCAGTACTTC. Protein sequence: CASSLSGTGPFSQYF.

The chain combines TRBV2 with TRBJ1-1; perhaps TRBD1 as D (6 bases). Trimming stripped 3 bases from V and 11 bases from J, with 10 bases between. The CDR3 loop spans 11 amino acids. The germline V gene encodes CDR1 SNHLY and CDR2 FYNNEI. In DNA, the CDR3 is TGTGCCAGCAGTGATCACAGGGAGGCTTTCTTT. The encoded protein is CASSDHREAFF.

The V call is TRBV7-8, the J call TRBJ2-7, with 10 bases identical to TRBD2. Germline-derived CDR1 and CDR2 are SGHVS and FQNEAQ. CDR3 length: 16 amino acids. Germline trimming cut 2 bases from V and 3 bases from J; bases unmatched to any gene: 7. CDR3 in amino acids: CASSLTVLAGVYEQYF. The DNA for the CDR3 is TGTGCCAGCAGCTTAACCGTCCTAGCGGGGGTCTACGAGCAGTACTTC.

This sequence joins TRBV9 and TRBJ2-3; perhaps TRBD2 as D (5 bases). The CDR3 consists of 17 residues. V shed 5 bases and J shed 0 bases, with 19 bases lying between them. Per germline, CDR1 SGDLS and CDR2 YYNGEE. The CDR3 reads CASSQARGTYSTDTQYF. The CDR3 DNA follows: TGTGCCAGCAGTCAAGCCCGGGGAACATATAGCACAGATACGCAGTATTTT.

V gene TRBV27 combines with J gene TRBJ1-6; 8 nucleotides line up with TRBD1. CDR1 and CDR2 from the germline V gene are MNHEY and SMNVEV (reference sequence). Losses at the gene ends were 5 bases for V and 9 bases for J; bases not matched to a gene: 9. The CDR3 length is 15 residues. The CDR3 spells CASSDRGRGISPLHF. The CDR3 nucleotides read TGTGCCAGCAGTGACAGGGGAAGGGGAATTTCACCCCTCCACTTT.

Comments on this clone: The sample carries other DNA sequences with the same CDR3. The chain couples TRBV6-6 to TRBJ2-7; tentatively, D is TRBD1 (6 bases). This CDR3 region has 15 residues. Germline V lookup: CDR1 MNHNY, CDR2 SVGAGI (reference sequence). The V end lost 2 bases, the J end lost 5 bases, and 16 bases lay between the germline ends. The CDR3 coding sequence is TGTGCCAGCAGTTACCAGGGGCAGGGGAGTGACGAGCAGTACTTC. The encoded protein is CASSYQGQGSDEQYF.

The rearrangement links TRBV4-3 to TRBJ2-2; 13 bases line up with TRBD2. J was trimmed by 6 bases and V by 1 base; bases with no gene match: 8. CDR1 and CDR2 from the germline V gene are LGHNA and YSLEER. The CDR3 is 18 amino acids. The DNA for the CDR3 is TGCGCCAGCAGCCAAGGGACTAGCGGGGGTACTTGGTCCGGGGAGCTGTTTTTT. This sequence encodes CASSQGTSGGTWSGELFF.

The CDR3 bases are TGTGCCAGCAGCTTAGCCGCCCGACAGGGGGTTTTCAATGAGCAGTTCTTC. It codes for CASSLAARQGVFNEQFF. This chain connects TRBV7-6 to TRBJ2-1; 9 nucleotides align to TRBD1. V shed 0 bases and J 6 bases; nucleotides not matched to a gene: 9. CDR3 length equals 17 residues. Germline V gene data show CDR1 as SGHVS and CDR2 as FNYEAQ.

This chain links TRBV7-9 with TRBJ1-2; tentatively, D is TRBD1 (6 bases). Germline V gene data show CDR1 as SEHNR and CDR2 as FQNEAQ (reference sequence). CDR3 size: 12 residues. Between the trimmed V and J ends, which lost 4 bases and 6 bases, there was a span of 9 bases. The chain's CDR3 is CASSWGGDGYTF. For the CDR3, the DNA is TGTGCCAGCAGCTGGGGGGGCGATGGCTACACCTTC.